The clone carrying this T cell receptor beta chain was seen more than once but under ten times. The CDR3 extends over 14 amino acids. V lost 3 bases, J lost 5 bases, and 13 bases lay in between. Germline assignment: CDR1 DFQATT and CDR2 SNEGSKA (reference sequence). These data originate in a study of regulatory T cells in long-lasting Graves disease. Described time point: persistent/refractory GD, antithyroid drugs over 5 years with positive TRAb. Construction of the TCR library relied on RNA isolated from PBMCs. Arm-PCR of CDR3 regions and iRepertoire HTBI primers were the basis on which TCR beta libraries were built. TCRdb redid the calling of the multiplex PCR reads with MiXCR, one entry per CDR3 protein. The sample has around 400,000 distinct CDR3 sequences, 20% to 25% seen once.

Here the sequenced sample was peripheral blood mononuclear cells (PBMCs), taken when the disease was refractory, from a patient treated with antithyroid drugs. This chain uses TRBV20-1 with TRBJ2-2, with D perhaps TRBD2 (6 bases). The origin of this receptor is a woman aged 40-49 years with Graves disease. This CDR3 is CSASFGSRTGELFF. CDR3 sequence (DNA): TGCAGTGCTAGTTTCGGGAGCAGAACCGGGGAGCTGTTTTTT.